This T cell receptor beta chain is drawn from a study of cytomegalovirus exposure and HLA in healthy donors (TCRdb year 2017). About the full investigation: An earlier analysis of 587 of the donors reported approximately 260 Gb of sequence data and 95 million to 120 million unique TCR beta sequences obtained from about 179 million T cells. An early release covering roughly 640 HLA-typed donors comprised roughly 300 gigabases of sequencing data and roughly 86 million unique TCR sequences. Among the roughly 400 genotyped donors, about 85% belonged to the genetic ancestry cluster associated with self-reported Caucasian donors. The aim of the study was to test whether cataloging public T cell receptors could identify signatures of past pathogen exposure. The study used immunosequencing to profile the T cell repertoires of hundreds of subjects and linked those repertoires to cytomegalovirus serostatus. Besides the first cohort of around 700 subjects, a separate validation cohort made up of 120 different subjects was used. High-throughput TCR immunosequencing, statistical association of individual TCRs with disease status, and machine learning were combined to predict cytomegalovirus infection status. To study patterns of TCR occurrence, a later analysis re-analyzed previously published TCR beta repertoires from 666 donors and added high-resolution HLA genotyping. The later analysis used no new phenotypic data to find candidate immune exposures, relying instead on TCR beta sequences and their occurrence across donors. In an earlier analysis of several hundred of the donors, high-throughput TCR beta sequencing was used to judge whether each TCR beta V gene segment behaved as functional or pseudogenic. Donor age, sex, ethnicity and CMV serostatus were collected together with the repertoire data. A later genetic analysis took genome-wide SNP genotypes for about 55% of the 666 donors and used that subset as a discovery cohort. Every discovery cohort repertoire had been produced on one sequencing platform. HLA typing covered class I and class II loci at four-digit resolution. Typing coverage varied by locus: about 620-630 donors for A, B, C, DRB1 and DQB1; 522 for DQA1; more than 600 for DPA1; under 490 for DPB1. Because of strong linkage in the cohort, four to six DR-DQ haplotypes were treated as single units for association and clustering. Among about 360 genotyped donors of the cohort, an average of about 240,000 unique TCR beta nucleotide sequences were sequenced per donor, roughly 18% of them non-productive. Summary of the overall study and its limitations: In an earlier analysis of approximately 590 of the donors, most TCR beta V segments appeared in productive rearrangements about 87% or about 30% of the time, broadly matching IMGT annotations. Sequencing depth was assumed to be roughly uniform across donors in the presence/absence analyses, though that assumption may not hold. In vitro tests confirmed that a few of the cytomegalovirus-associated TCR beta chains recognize cytomegalovirus antigens. A further reported finding was that TCR beta sequences accurately predicted the HLA-A and HLA-B alleles for most subjects in the first cohort. According to a later analysis, parvovirus B19, influenza, CMV and Epstein-Barr virus appeared linked to several top co-occurrence clusters. Because HLA typing was unavailable for some donors at each locus, only the typed subset was used in association tests. Immune exposure information for the cohort was limited to CMV serostatus. According to the authors, the approach could potentially be generalized to other disease states and immunological phenotypes. In a later analysis, most CMV-associated TCR beta chains were found to appear HLA-restricted, with HLA associations seemingly driven largely by CMV exposure. A later genetic analysis reported fewer N-insertions in productive TCRs among donors in an Asian-associated ancestry cluster than the roughly 670-donor mean. Correlated functional status among segregating V segments might reflect linkage disequilibrium, but an unknown experimental factor could not be ruled out. At a false discovery rate of 0.05, a later analysis linked about 17,000 TCR beta sequences to specific HLA alleles. Most TCR sequences were seen in very few donors, while some public TCRs were found in many individuals. A later analysis found that HLA-associated TCR beta chains were more clonally expanded and had lower generation probabilities than equally common non-associated chains. A total of 164 TCR beta chains were listed by the study as associated with cytomegalovirus. The classifier was reported to diagnose cytomegalovirus status with high specificity and sensitivity in both the original and validation cohorts. Seventeen rarely observed V segments, including chromosome 9 orphons, were excluded from the earlier analysis of about 500 of the donors because counts were too low. A cluster of highly shared sequence variants was judged likely to represent a technical artifact of the sequencing pipeline. In a later analysis, TCR association rates were found to vary across HLA loci, with the most associated TCRs seen for DRB1 alleles and the fewest for HLA-C alleles. When HLA alleles, especially DR and DQ, strongly co-occurred, attributing TCR associations to individual alleles was difficult. This cohort had only TCR beta chains sequenced, and the lack of alpha or paired-chain data limited which features could be detected. In a later genetic analysis, a missense DCLRE1C variant was associated with V-gene and J-gene trimming of TCR beta chains, and the association was replicated in an independent cohort.

A remark on this clone: What antigen it recognizes has not been identified. Per-base quality was not reported, and no clone a single base away is much larger than it.

The cohort was made up of 666 healthy bone marrow donors. At the time of sampling, every cohort member was nominally healthy, though immune exposures that went unrecorded were likely present. The donor was CMV seropositive and was included in the group of approximately 310 seropositive cohort members. Each donor provided a peripheral blood sample, and peripheral blood mononuclear cells were used for TCR beta sequencing. The Qiagen DNeasy Blood Extraction Kit was used to extract genomic DNA from the blood cell samples. The library was prepared using the immunoSEQ multiplex PCR assay. A mixture of 60 forward primers for TCR Vbeta segments and 13 reverse primers for TCR Jbeta segments was used in the multiplex PCR. Amplification of the CDR3 region of rearranged TCR beta genes was performed with a multiplex PCR assay on genomic DNA. On the Illumina HiSeq System, the amplified TCR beta libraries were sequenced as 87-base-pair reads. The paper's data handling went like this. In a later analysis, about 80 million unique TCR beta chains were counted across the 650 to 700 repertoires, and approximately 11 million of these chains were shared by at least two donors. Raw reads were error-corrected and collapsed into unique sequences by a nearest-neighbor algorithm in which closely related sequences were merged to remove PCR and sequencing errors. V, D and J gene segments were assigned by aligning CDR3 sequences to IMGT reference sequences. For a sequence to be retained, a match of at least six nucleotides to both a V gene segment and a J gene segment was required. Rearrangements were classified as productive when the CDR3 lacked stop codons and remained in frame with V and J, and all other rearrangements were classified as non-productive. Following IMGT convention, CDR3 was defined as the stretch from the second conserved V-encoded cysteine up to the conserved J-encoded phenylalanine. The earlier analysis of about 590 of the donors excluded sequences that lacked an unambiguous match to a single V gene segment. In an earlier analysis of 500 to 750 of the donors, V segments were called functional above 56.7% productive rearrangements and were called segregating when the between-donor standard deviation exceeded 5%. A statistical classification framework was built to diagnose cytomegalovirus status from the catalog of TCR beta chain sequences. V and J gene assignment, in a later analysis, came from comparing TCR nucleotide sequences with IMGT/GENE-DB human TR gene sequences. A later analysis assigned CDR3 sequences and most-parsimonious VDJ recombination scenarios with the TCRdist pipeline. In a later analysis, each TCR beta chain was defined by its CDR3 amino acid sequence together with its V-gene family, and reads lacking a unique V-gene family were excluded. As a way to deal with suspected cross-contamination and a sequencing artifact, a later analysis dropped under 600 nucleotide sequences that were highly shared and had low generation probability. A later analysis calculated a clonal expansion index for each public chain from normalized within-repertoire ranks of inferred template counts. In a later analysis, generation probabilities were computed with a VDJ recombination model fitted to out-of-frame rearrangements, and the resulting probabilities were checked against IGoR. A later analysis scored TCR-TCR, TCR-HLA and TCR-CMV co-occurrence with hypergeometric tests, applying a repertoire-size bias correction to TCR pairs. A later analysis estimated false discovery rates by permuting HLA or CMV assignments 20 times. A later analysis grouped co-occurring TCRs with DBSCAN, adding TCRdist sequence similarity when clustering within HLA-allele-positive subsets. For co-occurrence clustering, repertoires with fewer than 30,000 or more than 120,000 public chains were excluded, along with roughly five repertoires with anomalous nucleotide sharing. TCRdb provides this immuneACCESS table in a form limited to in-frame rearrangements. Some clones are lacking; in checked studies, under half of them reflect an unresolved V gene, and why the rest are absent is not known. V and J calls and clone size follow that table, whereas D and trimming were derived from the DNA. The sample table shows tens of thousands of clones, and almost 80% are seen once. The ten largest clones capture 20% to 25% of the sample.

The sample comprised PBMCs. The source is a woman aged 40 to 50 in good health and CMV-seropositive.

The CDR3 region reads CASSLGGRGGTDTQYF. Here is the DNA: TGTGCCAGCAGCTTGGGAGGGCGGGGAGGCACAGATACGCAGTATTTT. The V and J genes are TRBV5-6 and TRBJ2-3; the D gene is possibly TRBD2, with 6 bases matching. Per the germline V gene, SGHDT is the CDR1 and YYEEEE is the CDR2. The cysteine opens and the phenylalanine closes a CDR3 of 16 amino acids. Solely the CDR3 DNA is kept, with 48 bases framed from the first base. The trim is 0 bases for V and 1 base for J, with a gap of 12 bases between the germline ends.